The sequence of this TCR beta chain was determined in a study of neoadjuvant nivolumab and ipilimumab in lung cancer. Looking at the study overall: Patients got nivolumab 3 mg/kg on days 1, 15 and 29; combination added ipilimumab 1 mg/kg day 1. Points from the study as a whole: Blood richness before therapy tracked richness in tumors resected after neoadjuvant therapy. TCR receptors were sequenced in few samples.

On this clone: The antigen is undetermined.

CDR1 and CDR2 (germline): GTSNPN, SVGIG (reference sequence). The CDR3 loop spans 11 amino acids. Trimming left V 0 bases short and J 12 bases short, with 11 bases between. The assay was immunoSEQ multiplex PCR, and TCRdb's table has in-frame clones only and misses some. The data show tens of thousands of clones, 89% seen once. This TCR was recovered from an adult with non-small cell lung cancer. The V gene is TRBV30, the J gene TRBJ1-1; no definite D call. Sample: peripheral blood, taken before neoadjuvant nivolumab, alone or with ipilimumab. The CDR3 DNA reads as TGTGCCTGGAGTGTCAAGGGTCAAACTTTCTTT. Translating gives CAWSVKGQTFF.